This TCR beta chain was documented in a study of blood T cells in healthy people across ages. In the study overall: About one barcoded beta molecule was captured per two T cells (by template switching).

Primed by a sample-barcoded 5' primer and a J-beta primer mix, a second PCR proceeded for 7 to 11 cycles. Each of the cDNA molecules was tagged by a template-switch adaptor with 12 random nucleotides. Sequencing recovered at least 3 million CDR3-containing paired-end reads from each sample. Via MiXCR, TCRdb re-called the 5' RACE reads, giving one row per CDR3 protein. This table holds hundreds of thousands of distinct CDR3 sequences, roughly 64% found once. General study findings and limits: Those diversity estimates obtained from one million T cells were thought to be underestimates.

This clonotype was detected a few times. What it recognizes is unknown. The CDR3 extends over 17 amino acids. V lost 0 bases and J lost 2, with 17 bases in between. Germline loops: CDR1 SGHVS, CDR2 FQNEAQ. The TCR originated in a man younger than 45 in good health. The sample taken for sequencing was blood. The gene calls are TRBV7-8 and TRBJ2-7; perhaps TRBD1 as D (6 bases). CDR3 sequence (DNA): TGTGCCAGCAGCTTAGCGCTAGGGGGTGTTGGTACCTACGAGCAGTACTTC. This sequence encodes CASSLALGGVGTYEQYF.